One and the same sample provided the 14 T cell receptor beta chains below, sequenced in a study of shared clonotypes between healthy human individuals. Sequencing was performed with immunoSEQ multiplex PCR; in TCRdb, only in-frame clones are kept and a portion is missing. Found here are about 1 million clones, around 75% of them singletons; the top ten hold nearly 1.5%. Source material: memory CD4+ T cells sorted from blood. Subset described: CD45RA-negative fraction. Receptors originate from a man aged 18 to 30 in good health.

As regards this clone: Other DNA sequences within the sample encode an identical CDR3. The chain has TRBV18 and TRBJ2-3; D is ambiguous. This CDR3 contains 14 residues. CDR1 is KGHSH, CDR2 LQKENI, per germline. Deletions cut 3 bases from V and 0 bases from J, with 7 bases between. CDR3 bases: TGTGCCAGCTCACCCCAACTTAGCACAGATACGCAGTATTTT. Translation gives CASSPQLSTDTQYF.

The sample holds many counts of this clone. Other DNA sequences within the sample encode an identical CDR3. This chain uses TRBV30 with TRBJ2-7, with TRBD1 identical over 10 bases. This CDR3 has 13 amino acids. V was pared by 4 bases and J by 1 base, with 1 base of the junction left unmatched. The germline gives CDR1 GTSNPN, CDR2 SVGIG (reference sequence). The CDR3 reads CAWKGQGSYEQYF. The CDR3, as DNA: TGTGCCTGGAAGGGACAGGGGTCCTACGAGCAGTACTTC.

The chain is built from TRBV7-2 and TRBJ2-3, with 11 bases fitting TRBD2. V was pared by 3 bases and J by 2 bases, with 1 base of the junction left unmatched. The germline V gene has CDR1 SGHTA and CDR2 FQGNSA. This CDR3 comprises 15 residues. DNA of the CDR3: TGTGCCAGCAGCTTTAGCGGGAGGGCCACAGATACGCAGTATTTT. This encodes CASSFSGRATDTQYF.

Only a few counts were recorded for this clone. This sequence joins TRBV5-1 and TRBJ2-2, with 8 bases lining up with TRBD1. The germline CDR1 and CDR2 sequences are SGHRS and YFSETQ. The CDR3 length is 15 residues. The V gene end was trimmed by 4 bases and the J gene end by 3 bases; junction bases not matched to a gene: 5. The CDR3 region is CASSRQTGDTGELFF. The CDR3 DNA sequence: TGCGCCAGCAGCCGTCAGACAGGGGACACCGGGGAGCTGTTTTTT.

This clone was counted only a few times. This sequence joins TRBV2 and TRBJ1-5; 9 bases match TRBD1. Trimming at V came to 6 bases and at J to 9 bases, leaving 12 bases not matched to a gene. From germline, CDR1 is SNHLY and CDR2 FYNNEI. The CDR3 has 15 residues. CDR3 sequence: CASSENTGGRRPQHF. For the CDR3, the DNA is TGTGCCAGCAGCGAGAATACAGGGGGCAGGCGGCCCCAGCATTTT.

This chain joins TRBV19 and TRBJ1-5; D is unresolved. The V gene lost 8 bases and the J gene lost 4 bases, with 12 bases spanning the gap. CDR3 length: 13 residues. Germline lookup yields CDR1 LNHDA and CDR2 SQIVND (reference sequence). CDR3 sequence reads: CASHEQLNQPQHF. CDR3 nucleotides: TGTGCCAGTCATGAGCAGCTGAATCAGCCCCAGCATTTT.

This sequence joins TRBV10-3 and TRBJ1-1; 9 bases fit TRBD1. This CDR3 is built from 15 residues. CDR1 and CDR2 (germline): ENHRY, SYGVKD. Losses at the gene ends were 0 bases for V and 7 bases for J; bases not matched to a gene: 6. The CDR3 region has the DNA TGTGCCATCAGTGAGTCGGGGACAGGGATCAATGAAGCTTTCTTT. It encodes CAISESGTGINEAFF.

The V and J genes are TRBV6-1 and TRBJ2-2, with unresolved D. This CDR3 spans 15 amino acids. Deletions cut 7 bases from V and 6 bases from J, with 18 bases between. From germline, CDR1 is MNHNS and CDR2 SASEGT. This CDR3 is CASTVGPVIPGELFF. The CDR3 nucleotides are TGTGCCAGCACCGTTGGACCCGTAATCCCCGGGGAGCTGTTTTTT.

The CDR3 region has the DNA TGCGCCAGCAGCCACCAAGGGGTGAGCAATCAGCCCCAGCATTTT. This sequence encodes CASSHQGVSNQPQHF. The J gene is TRBJ1-5, the V gene TRBV4-1, with D perhaps TRBD1 (5 bases). This CDR3 region has 15 residues. The V end lost 3 bases, the J end lost 1 base, and 10 bases lay between the germline ends. CDR1 is MGHRA and CDR2 is YSYEKL in the germline V gene.

Comments on this clone: Other DNA sequences in this sample translate to the same CDR3. The rearrangement uses TRBV30 and TRBJ1-6, with D unclear. The length of the CDR3 is 14 residues. V lost 0 bases, J lost 7 bases, and 10 bases lay in between. From germline, CDR1 is GTSNPN and CDR2 SVGIG (reference sequence). In DNA form, the CDR3 reads TGTGCCTGGAGTGTACCGGGTGGCAATTCACCCCTCCACTTT. This sequence encodes CAWSVPGGNSPLHF.

Ten or more counts support this clone. The chain is built from TRBV15 and TRBJ1-4; 7 nucleotides match TRBD1. This CDR3 has 15 residues. From germline, CDR1 is LNHNV and CDR2 YYDKDF (reference sequence). Germline trimming cut 4 bases from V and 6 bases from J; bases unmatched to any gene: 8. The CDR3 sequence: CATSTKDRSHEKLFF. CDR3 sequence (DNA): TGTGCCACCAGCACAAAGGACAGGTCTCATGAAAAACTGTTTTTT.

The chain employs TRBV5-6 and TRBJ1-6; D remains unclear. The V end lost 3 bases, the J end lost 9 bases, and 13 bases lay between the germline ends. This CDR3 has 14 amino acids. From germline, CDR1 is SGHDT and CDR2 YYEEEE. The CDR3 DNA reads TGTGCCAGCAGCTCTACCTTTCTCGGTTCACCCCTCCACTTT. Its protein product is CASSSTFLGSPLHF.

This clone was observed a single time. CDR3 amino acids: CASSRAGANYGYTF. The CDR3 nucleotides are TGTGCCAGCAGCCGCGCAGGGGCGAACTATGGCTACACCTTC. V and J are TRBV11-2 and TRBJ1-2; D perhaps matches TRBD1 (6 bases). Per the germline V gene, CDR1 is SGHAT and CDR2 is FQNNGV. The CDR3 length is 14 residues. The V end lost 5 bases, the J end lost 2 bases, and 12 bases lay between the germline ends.

In its sample, this clone was seen once. This sequence joins TRBV25-1 and TRBJ2-3; D unresolved. Germline-derived CDR1 and CDR2 are MGHDK and SYGVNS. V was shortened by 4 bases and J by 2 bases, with 7 bases between the two germline ends. The CDR3 extends over 13 amino acids. CDR3 DNA: TGTGCCAGCAGTGGTCCAAACACAGATACGCAGTATTTT. Residues: CASSGPNTDTQYF.